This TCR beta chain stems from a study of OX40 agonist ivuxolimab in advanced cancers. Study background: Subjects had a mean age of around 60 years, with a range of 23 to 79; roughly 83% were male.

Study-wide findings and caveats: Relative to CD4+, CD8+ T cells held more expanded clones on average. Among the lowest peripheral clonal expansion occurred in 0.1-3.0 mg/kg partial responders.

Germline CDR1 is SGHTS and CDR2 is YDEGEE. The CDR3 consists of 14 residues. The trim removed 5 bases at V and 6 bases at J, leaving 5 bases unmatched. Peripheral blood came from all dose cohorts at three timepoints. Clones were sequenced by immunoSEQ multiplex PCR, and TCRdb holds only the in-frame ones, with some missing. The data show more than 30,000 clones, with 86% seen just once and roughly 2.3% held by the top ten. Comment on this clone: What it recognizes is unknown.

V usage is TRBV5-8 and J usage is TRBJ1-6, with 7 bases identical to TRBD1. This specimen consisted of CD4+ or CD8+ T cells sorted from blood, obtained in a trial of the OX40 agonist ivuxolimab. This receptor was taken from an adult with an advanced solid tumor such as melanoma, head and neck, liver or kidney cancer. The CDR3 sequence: CASRPGQFNSPLHF. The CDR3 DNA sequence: TGTGCCAGCAGACCGGGACAGTTTAATTCACCCCTCCACTTT.